Each of the 5 T cell receptor beta chains below was sequenced from the same sample in a study of cytomegalovirus exposure and HLA in healthy donors (TCRdb year 2017). The protocol used for the library was the immunoSEQ multiplex PCR assay. For the multiplex PCR, a mixture combining 60 forward primers for TCR Vbeta segments and 13 reverse primers for TCR Jbeta segments was used. The source is immuneACCESS, and TCRdb retained only in-frame sequences with V and J called. Part of the clones is not carried over; for the studies checked, unresolved V genes explain less than half of this, and the remainder is unexplained. The sample table records around 230,000 clones; roughly 78% of these occur just once. The ten biggest clones cover about 0.47% of the sample. The specimen was PBMCs. The source of these receptors is a boy between 5 and 17 years old in good health and CMV-seronegative.

This clone appeared a few times. This chain uses TRBV6-5 with TRBJ1-1, with a possible D match to TRBD1 (5 bases). Trimming cost V 0 bases and J 0 bases, with 8 bases left between them. The CDR3 sequence is 15 residues long. Germline CDR1 reads MNHEY; CDR2 reads SVGAGI. CDR3 sequence: CASSYSPGMNTEAFF. CDR3 DNA: TGTGCCAGCAGTTACTCGCCAGGGATGAACACTGAAGCTTTCTTT.

The rearrangement uses TRBV30 and TRBJ1-1, with D hard to call. Trimming left V 4 bases short and J 4 bases short, with 22 bases between. CDR1 GTSNPN and CDR2 SVGIG come from the germline V gene (reference sequence). The CDR3 runs to 16 residues. The DNA for the CDR3 is TGTGCCTGGACACCCGTAGGGATCCCGGAGGGCACTGAAGCTTTCTTT. Protein product: CAWTPVGIPEGTEAFF. The full variable domain, in which reference TRBV30 and TRBJ1-1 provide the parts outside the CDR3, is SQTIHQWPATLVQPVGSPLSLECTVEGTSNPNLYWYRQAAGRGLQLLFYSVGIGQISSEVPQNLSASRPQDRQFILSSKKLLLSDSGFYLCAWTPVGIPEGTEAFFGQGTRLTVV.

This sequence joins TRBV30 and TRBJ1-2, with a tentative D call TRBD1 (6 bases). Germline values: CDR1 GTSNPN, CDR2 SVGIG (reference sequence). Trimming pared 2 bases from V and 2 bases from J, leaving 15 bases between. This CDR3 spans 15 amino acids. In DNA form, the CDR3 reads TGTGCCTGGAGTCGGGGGGGCAGGCAAAACTATGGCTACACCTTC. It encodes CAWSRGGRQNYGYTF.

This clone was seen more than once but under ten times. The chain couples TRBV27 to TRBJ2-3, with 9 bases matching TRBD1. CDR3 length: 15 amino acids. Per germline, CDR1 MNHEY and CDR2 SMNVEV (reference sequence). V lost 5 bases, J lost 0 bases, and 3 bases stayed unmatched. The CDR3 reads CASSHGTGSTDTQYF. The CDR3 coding sequence is TGTGCCAGCAGTCACGGGACAGGGAGCACAGATACGCAGTATTTT.

V is TRBV2 and J is TRBJ2-7, with TRBD1 matching 9 bases. Unmatched junction bases numbered 4, after V lost 4 bases and J lost 0 bases. Looked up from germline, CDR1 is SNHLY and CDR2 is FYNNEI. This CDR3 spans 15 amino acids. Written as DNA, the CDR3 is TGTGCCAGCAGTGGGGACAGGGCCAGCTCCTACGAGCAGTACTTC. It translates to CASSGDRASSYEQYF.